The 28 T cell receptor beta chains presented below share a single source sample, sequenced in a study of shared clonotypes between healthy human individuals. The method was immunoSEQ multiplex PCR; TCRdb's version includes in-frame clones alone and lacks a portion of them. The sample consists of around 300,000 clones, around 86% of them appearing once. Sequenced: memory CD8+ T cells sorted from blood. Subset meaning: CD45RO+ cells pooled with CCR7-negative TemRA cells. These receptors were collected from a man between 18 and 35 years old in good health.

The gene calls are TRBV13 and TRBJ1-4, with D tentatively TRBD1 (5 bases). V was trimmed by 0 bases and J by 6 bases, leaving 11 bases between them. CDR3 length: 15 amino acids. Germline CDR1 is PRHDT and CDR2 is FYEKMQ (reference sequence). This CDR3 reads CASSLGRGFDEKLFF. The CDR3 coding sequence is TGTGCCAGCAGCTTAGGTAGGGGTTTCGATGAAAAACTGTTTTTT.

The V and J genes are TRBV12-2 and TRBJ2-7; TRBD1 is taken as the D call from the table, unchecked against the DNA. TRBV12-2 is a pseudogene locus. The CDR3 extends over 18 amino acids. This CDR3 is CASRLAGGQGEYAYEQYF. The DNA for the CDR3 is TGTGCAAGTCGCTTAGCCGGAGGTCAGGGGGAATACGCCTACGAGCAGTACTTC.

This clone was found a few times. Other DNA sequences from this sample encode an identical CDR3 as well. The genes are TRBV5-1 and TRBJ2-5; no reliable D call. Germline CDR1 reads SGHRS; CDR2 reads YFSETQ. This CDR3 has 13 residues. The ends were cut back, 0 bases at V and 3 bases at J, with 6 bases in the middle. The DNA for the CDR3 is TGCGCCAGCAGCTTGGATCCAGAAGAGACCCAGTACTTC. Translated, it gives CASSLDPEETQYF.

The chain uses TRBV9 and TRBJ2-1; D might be TRBD1 or TRBD2, each matching 5 bases. The CDR3 totals 15 residues. V gave up 3 bases and J gave up 5 bases, with 15 bases separating them. Germline V gene sequence: CDR1 SGDLS, CDR2 YYNGEE. CDR3 loop: CASSAGVEGHNEQFF. CDR3 DNA sequence: TGTGCCAGCAGCGCCGGGGTAGAGGGACACAATGAGCAGTTCTTC. The full variable domain, completed using reference TRBV9 and TRBJ2-1, is DSGVTQTPKHLITATGQRVTLRCSPRSGDLSVYWYQQSLDQGLQFLIQYYNGEERAKGNILERFSAQQFPDLHSELNLSSLELGDSALYFCASSAGVEGHNEQFFGPGTRLTVL.

V is TRBV2 and J is TRBJ1-6; 9 positions agree with TRBD1. Losses at the gene ends were 2 bases for V and 10 bases for J; bases not matched to a gene: 9. The germline CDR1 and CDR2 sequences are SNHLY and FYNNEI. CDR3 length: 16 amino acids. The chain's CDR3 is CASSETGQGRRSPLHF. The DNA of the CDR3 is TGTGCCAGCAGTGAAACGGGACAGGGTCGGAGGTCACCCCTCCACTTT. Full variable domain (missing parts from reference TRBV2 and TRBJ1-6): EPEVTQTPSHQVTQMGQEVILRCVPISNHLYFYWYRQILGQKVEFLVSFYNNEISEKSEIFDDQFSVERPDGSNFTLKIRSTKLEDSAMYFCASSETGQGRRSPLHFGNGTRLTVT.

The chain joins TRBV2 to TRBJ2-7; TRBD1 is a possible D gene (6 bases). Trimming removed 8 bases from V and 0 bases from J, with 11 bases in between. The germline V gene has CDR1 SNHLY and CDR2 FYNNEI. The CDR3 contains 13 residues. The CDR3 region is CASGDRISYEQYF. In nucleotides, the CDR3 is TGTGCCAGCGGAGACAGGATCTCCTACGAGCAGTACTTC.

This clone appeared once. The chain couples TRBV19 to TRBJ2-7; TRBD2 is a possible D gene (5 bases). CDR3 size: 13 residues. Trimming cost V 5 bases and J 0 bases, with 8 bases left between them. CDR1 and CDR2 (germline): LNHDA, SQIVND (reference sequence). CDR3 residues: CASSPGISYEQYF. The CDR3 DNA sequence: TGTGCCAGTAGTCCCGGGATCTCCTACGAGCAGTACTTC.

The rearrangement links TRBV11-2 to TRBJ2-2; no reliable D call. Germline values: CDR1 SGHAT, CDR2 FQNNGV. The CDR3 covers 13 residues. V lost 9 bases to trimming and J lost 5 bases, with 13 bases between them. Here the CDR3 DNA reads TGTGCCAGTTCCCGCCCCAGTACCGGGGAGCTGTTTTTT. Protein sequence: CASSRPSTGELFF.

The chain links TRBV27 to TRBJ1-5; D remains ambiguous. The V and J ends lost 3 bases and 1 base respectively, with 7 bases between them. The CDR3 loop spans 14 amino acids. CDR1 and CDR2 from the germline V gene are MNHEY and SMNVEV (reference sequence). The CDR3 here is CASSFVGSNQPQHF. CDR3 bases: TGTGCCAGCAGTTTCGTCGGAAGCAATCAGCCCCAGCATTTT.

This clone was picked up a small number of times. The chain employs TRBV29-1 and TRBJ2-3, with TRBD2 as a possible D gene (7 bases). There are 16 residues in the CDR3. V lost 3 bases and J 1 base, leaving 17 bases between the germline ends. CDR1 is SQVTM and CDR2 is ANQGSEA in the germline V gene. DNA of the CDR3: TGCAGCGTTGATGAGTTGGGGGGGGCTGGCACAGATACGCAGTATTTT. Translated: CSVDELGGAGTDTQYF.

For the CDR3, the DNA is TGTGCCAGCAGCCCCATACTAGCGGGTTTCACCGGGGAGCTGTTTTTT. Translating gives CASSPILAGFTGELFF. V and J are TRBV7-9 and TRBJ2-2; 9 nucleotides match TRBD2. Trimming took 5 bases from V and 4 from J; bases not matched to a gene: 8. This CDR3 spans 16 amino acids. The germline V gene has CDR1 SEHNR and CDR2 FQNEAQ (reference sequence).

This chain links TRBV2 with TRBJ2-7; D gene uncertain. Germline loops: CDR1 SNHLY, CDR2 FYNNEI. CDR3 length equals 13 residues. Trimming took 4 bases from V and 5 from J, leaving 12 bases between them. The CDR3 bases are TGTGCCAGCAGTGTAACACGGCTAGACGAGCAGTACTTC. As protein: CASSVTRLDEQYF.

The rearrangement uses TRBV30 and TRBJ1-1, with D maybe TRBD1 (5 bases). The V gene's germline CDR1 is GTSNPN and CDR2 SVGIG (reference sequence). The CDR3 consists of 11 residues. The V end lost 4 bases, the J end lost 6 bases, and 9 bases lay between the germline ends. The CDR3 DNA reads TGTGCCTGGAACCGGGGACCTGAAGCTTTCTTT. Its translation: CAWNRGPEAFF.

CDR3 sequence reads: CASSLAWAEAFF. The CDR3 DNA reads as TGTGCCAGCAGCTTGGCCTGGGCTGAAGCTTTCTTT. This rearrangement joins TRBV5-6 to TRBJ1-1; D unclear. This CDR3 spans 12 amino acids. Germline CDR1 is SGHDT and CDR2 is YYEEEE. The germline V and J ends were trimmed by 0 bases and 6 bases, with 6 bases remaining between them.

The CDR3 sequence: CASSSGAALEFNSPLHF. CDR3 sequence (DNA): TGCGCCAGCAGCTCAGGTGCGGCGTTGGAATTCAATTCACCCCTCCACTTT. The V and J genes are TRBV5-1 and TRBJ1-6, with D unclear. Germline-derived CDR1 and CDR2 are SGHRS and YFSETQ. V lost 3 bases, J lost 7 bases, and 20 bases lay in between. The CDR3 consists of 17 residues.

This chain joins TRBV12-5 and TRBJ1-1; the D gene is possibly TRBD1 (5 bases). The ends were cut back, 2 bases at V and 5 bases at J, with 30 bases in the middle. CDR3 length: 20 residues. The germline V gene has CDR1 LGHNT and CDR2 FRNRAP. In DNA, the CDR3 is TGTGCTAGTGGTTTGTCCCCGAGACCTGACAGATCAGGGAGTCTAACTGAAGCTTTCTTT. Its protein product is CASGLSPRPDRSGSLTEAFF.

V gene TRBV27 combines with J gene TRBJ2-7, with TRBD1 matching 7 bases. Germline V CDR1 and CDR2: MNHEY, SMNVEV (reference sequence). This CDR3 spans 14 amino acids. Trimming at V came to 3 bases and at J to 0 bases, leaving 2 bases not matched to a gene. In nucleotides, the CDR3 is TGTGCCAGCAGTTTTGGACAGGCCTCCTACGAGCAGTACTTC. Protein: CASSFGQASYEQYF.

In this sample, this clone turned up once. The chain uses TRBV2 and TRBJ2-5, with TRBD1 matching over 8 bases. V lost 10 bases and J lost 13; bases outside the gene matches: 20. Looked up from germline, CDR1 is SNHLY and CDR2 is FYNNEI. The CDR3 is 14 residues long. CDR3 amino acids: CATRTGTGIFSPYF. The CDR3 DNA is TGTGCCACACGGACCGGGACAGGTATCTTCAGTCCGTACTTC.

The chain employs TRBV4-1 and TRBJ2-7, with 10 positions matching TRBD1. The CDR3 sequence is 15 residues long. Germline CDR1 and CDR2: MGHRA and YSYEKL. V shed 3 bases and J 4 bases; nucleotides not matched to a gene: 6. The CDR3 nucleotides are TGCGCCAGCAGCCAGCCGGGACAGGGGCTGTACGAGCAGTACTTC. Its protein product is CASSQPGQGLYEQYF.

The rearrangement joins TRBV7-2 to TRBJ2-2; D is unclear. The V end lost 0 bases, the J end lost 7 bases, and 3 bases lay between the germline ends. CDR1 SGHTA and CDR2 FQGNSA come from the germline V gene. CDR3 length: 12 residues. The CDR3 region has the DNA TGTGCCAGCAGCTTAGCTAGCGGGGAGCTGTTTTTT. This gives the protein CASSLASGELFF.

This clone was observed once. The sample contains more than one DNA sequence encoding this CDR3. V is TRBV5-1 and J is TRBJ1-1, with D uncertain. V gave up 0 bases and J gave up 0 bases, with 9 bases separating them. Germline V gene data show CDR1 as SGHRS and CDR2 as YFSETQ. The CDR3 covers 15 residues. CDR3 loop: CASSLGATLNTEAFF. The CDR3 DNA reads as TGCGCCAGCAGCTTGGGGGCCACGTTGAACACTGAAGCTTTCTTT.

The chain combines TRBV27 with TRBJ2-1; 9 nucleotides agree with TRBD2. This CDR3 is 15 amino acids long. From germline, CDR1 is MNHEY and CDR2 SMNVEV (reference sequence). J lost 7 bases, V lost 2 bases, and 6 bases had no gene match. The CDR3 nucleotides read TGTGCCAGCAGTTTAGGGAAGACTAGCGGAAATGAGCAGTTCTTC. Protein product: CASSLGKTSGNEQFF.

The rearrangement joins TRBV7-9 to TRBJ1-2; D is uncertain. CDR1 is SEHNR, CDR2 FQNEAQ, per germline (reference sequence). The CDR3 is 12 amino acids. Trimming removed 1 base at V and 3 bases at J, with 3 bases between. The CDR3 DNA follows: TGTGCCAGCAGCTTAGGGGACTATGGCTACACCTTC. This translates into CASSLGDYGYTF.

This sequence joins TRBV13 and TRBJ1-2; D is unresolved. The V end was cut by 6 bases, the J end by 6 bases, with 11 bases between. From germline, CDR1 is PRHDT and CDR2 FYEKMQ (reference sequence). The CDR3 runs 12 residues. The CDR3 here is CASSSYSDGYTF. CDR3 coding DNA: TGTGCCAGCAGTTCCTACAGCGATGGCTACACCTTC.

This clone was recorded many times. The chain carries TRBV4-1 and TRBJ2-5; the D gene is possibly TRBD2 (5 bases). Germline V gene data show CDR1 as MGHRA and CDR2 as YSYEKL. The ends were cut back, 2 bases at V and 1 base at J, with 11 bases in the middle. The length of the CDR3 is 15 residues. The CDR3 nucleotides are TGCGCCAGCAGCCAACACGGACTCCTCCAAGAGACCCAGTACTTC. Its translation is CASSQHGLLQETQYF.

The chain recombines TRBV11-2 with TRBJ2-5; D possibly uses TRBD1 or TRBD2 (5 bases each). Germline CDR1 is SGHAT and CDR2 is FQNNGV. Between the trimmed V and J ends, which lost 2 bases and 0 bases, there was a span of 7 bases. This CDR3 region has 14 residues. CDR3 sequence: CASSLPGHQETQYF. In DNA form, the CDR3 reads TGTGCCAGCAGCTTACCGGGACACCAAGAGACCCAGTACTTC.

The chain links TRBV15 to TRBJ2-7; 10 bases fit TRBD2. The CDR3 sequence is 18 residues long. V was clipped by 5 bases and J by 0 bases; unmatched bases: 13. Germline loops: CDR1 LNHNV, CDR2 YYDKDF (reference sequence). CDR3 sequence: CATSARRTSGESSYEQYF. The CDR3 bases are TGTGCCACCAGCGCGCGGAGGACTAGCGGTGAAAGCTCCTACGAGCAGTACTTC.

This CDR3 is CASSPAGALDTQYF. The CDR3, as DNA: TGTGCCAGCAGTCCTGCGGGGGCGTTGGATACGCAGTATTTT. The chain recombines TRBV11-2 with TRBJ2-3; a possible D gene is TRBD2 (7 bases). The germline V and J ends were trimmed by 6 bases and 6 bases, with 16 bases remaining between them. The CDR3 length is 14 residues. CDR1 SGHAT and CDR2 FQNNGV come from the germline V gene.